Below are 30 T cell receptor beta chains sequenced from a single sample in a study of blood T cell repertoires in COVID-19. TCRdb keeps only in-frame clones here, not all; method: immunoSEQ multiplex PCR. Seen here are some 360,000 clones, around nine tenths observed once, and the top ten hold just over 1%. Sequenced sample: PBMCs or T cells enriched from blood (not recorded which). The receptors stem from a woman in her twenties or thirties who had been exposed to COVID-19.

The CDR3 coding sequence is TGTGCCAGCAGTATCCGACAGGGGGACCAGCCCCAGCATTTT. Amino acid sequence: CASSIRQGDQPQHF. The chain couples TRBV27 to TRBJ1-5; 9 positions match TRBD1. The junction had 6 bases not matched to a gene; V was cut back by 5 bases and J by 7 bases. The CDR3 totals 14 residues. CDR1 MNHEY and CDR2 SMNVEV come from the germline V gene (reference sequence).

The chain is built from TRBV5-6 and TRBJ1-1, with TRBD1 identical over 7 bases. In germline, CDR1 is SGHDT, CDR2 YYEEEE. The CDR3 length is 15 residues. The junction had 7 bases not matched to a gene; V was cut back by 0 bases and J by 5 bases. The CDR3 region has the DNA TGTGCCAGCAGCTTGGACAGGGGCGTATGGACTGAAGCTTTCTTT. Translation: CASSLDRGVWTEAFF.

This sequence joins TRBV15 and TRBJ1-2; possibly TRBD1 for D (6 bases). Germline V gene sequence: CDR1 LNHNV, CDR2 YYDKDF (reference sequence). This CDR3 contains 15 residues. The V end lost 1 base, the J end lost 6 bases, and 15 bases lay between the germline ends. The CDR3 here is CATSRGGPGADGYTF. CDR3 nucleotides: TGTGCCACCAGCAGAGGGGGCCCAGGGGCGGATGGCTACACCTTC. The whole variable domain, remainder taken from reference TRBV15 and TRBJ1-2, is DAMVIQNPRYQVTQFGKPVTLSCSQTLNHNVMYWYQQKSSQAPKLLFHYYDKDFNNEADTPDNFQSRRPNTSFCFLDIRSPGLGDTAMYLCATSRGGPGADGYTFGSGTRLTVV.

The DNA for the CDR3 is TGCAGCGTAGAACAGGGCCCTTCCTACAATGAGCAGTTCTTC. This encodes CSVEQGPSYNEQFF. The genes are TRBV29-1 and TRBJ2-1, with D possibly matching TRBD1 (6 bases). Germline V gives CDR1 SQVTM, CDR2 ANQGSEA. The CDR3 runs to 14 residues. Between the trimmed V and J ends, which lost 6 bases and 1 base, there was a span of 13 bases.

The chain employs TRBV20-1 and TRBJ2-1, with a possible D match to TRBD2 (5 bases). Germline V gives CDR1 DFQATT, CDR2 SNEGSKA (reference sequence). The CDR3 extends over 14 amino acids. V was cut by 3 bases and J by 3 bases, with 12 bases left in between. CDR3 amino acids: CSASRQEDYNEQFF. The CDR3 nucleotides read TGCAGTGCTAGTCGTCAGGAGGACTACAATGAGCAGTTCTTC.

The genes are TRBV19 and TRBJ1-2; 7 bases line up with TRBD1. The germline V gene encodes CDR1 LNHDA and CDR2 SQIVND (reference sequence). The CDR3 totals 17 residues. The V and J ends lost 3 bases and 5 bases, in that order; junction bases with no gene match: 15. The CDR3 loop is CASSMARDSETGYGYTF. For the CDR3, the DNA is TGTGCCAGTAGTATGGCCCGGGACAGCGAAACTGGGTATGGCTACACCTTC. The whole variable domain, filled in from reference TRBV19 and TRBJ1-2, reads DGGITQSPKYLFRKEGQNVTLSCEQNLNHDAMYWYRQDPGQGLRLIYYSQIVNDFQKGDIAEGYSVSREKKESFPLTVTSAQKNPTAFYLCASSMARDSETGYGYTFGSGTRLTVV.

DNA for the CDR3: TGTGCCAGCAGTCGGGAAGCGGCCCCCTTAGGGAGGACCCAGTACTTC. Its translation is CASSREAAPLGRTQYF. The genes are TRBV27 and TRBJ2-5; a possible D gene is TRBD2 (5 bases). Germline values: CDR1 MNHEY, CDR2 SMNVEV (reference sequence). The CDR3 totals 16 residues. Trimming took 5 bases from V and 7 from J, leaving 23 bases between them.

The chain combines TRBV2 with TRBJ2-7; D perhaps matches TRBD2 (6 bases). Deletions cut 8 bases from V and 3 bases from J, with 8 bases between. The CDR3 contains 11 residues. Germline V gives CDR1 SNHLY, CDR2 FYNNEI. The CDR3 nucleotides are TGTGCCAGCGGACTACACTACGAGCAGTACTTC. This translates into CASGLHYEQYF.

This clone was seen just once. The chain joins TRBV9 to TRBJ1-2, with a weak D call TRBD1 (6 bases). Germline CDR1 is SGDLS and CDR2 is YYNGEE. V shed 3 bases and J shed 6 bases, with 33 bases lying between them. This CDR3 is 20 amino acids long. The CDR3 spells CASSANLTPGGAGTMNGYTF. CDR3 DNA sequence: TGTGCCAGCAGCGCGAATTTGACCCCTGGGGGGGCAGGGACGATGAATGGCTACACCTTC.

The genes are TRBV7-8 and TRBJ2-3; 9 nucleotides agree with TRBD2. V trimming: 1 base; J trimming: 3 bases; junction bases outside the gene matches: 5. The CDR3 length is 16 residues. The germline gives CDR1 SGHVS, CDR2 FQNEAQ. CDR3 sequence: CASSLVVLAGTDTQYF. The CDR3, as DNA: TGTGCCAGCAGCTTAGTAGTGCTAGCGGGAACAGATACGCAGTATTTT.

As regards this clone: Other DNA variants within this sample encode the same CDR3. Here the CDR3 reads CASSVGVAGSYNEQFF. The CDR3 DNA is TGTGCCAGCAGCGTAGGGGTAGCGGGCTCTTACAATGAGCAGTTCTTC. This chain uses TRBV9 with TRBJ2-1; TRBD2 agrees at 7 bases. Germline CDR1 is SGDLS and CDR2 is YYNGEE. CDR3 length: 16 residues. The junction had 7 bases not matched to a gene; V was cut back by 0 bases and J by 4 bases. Filled out from reference TRBV9 and TRBJ2-1, the complete variable domain reads DSGVTQTPKHLITATGQRVTLRCSPRSGDLSVYWYQQSLDQGLQFLIQYYNGEERAKGNILERFSAQQFPDLHSELNLSSLELGDSALYFCASSVGVAGSYNEQFFGPGTRLTVL.

The rearrangement links TRBV6-2 or TRBV6-3 to TRBJ2-7; possible D gene TRBD2, 5 bases. The V end lost 5 bases, the J end lost 3 bases, and 11 bases lay between the germline ends. Germline CDR1 and CDR2: MNHEY and SVGEGT. This CDR3 contains 13 residues. The CDR3 nucleotides are TGTGCCAGCAGTCAACTAGTCATCTACGAGCAGTACTTC. This translates into CASSQLVIYEQYF.

This clone was recorded once. This chain links TRBV30 with TRBJ2-3, with D perhaps matching TRBD2 (7 bases). The CDR3 extends over 15 amino acids. Per the germline V gene, CDR1 is GTSNPN and CDR2 is SVGIG (reference sequence). With 1 base removed from V and 1 base from J, the gap between germline ends came to 12 bases. The CDR3, as DNA: TGTGCCTGGAGTGGGGGGGGCGGGGGCACAGATACGCAGTATTTT. Translation: CAWSGGGGGTDTQYF. The whole variable domain, filled in from reference TRBV30 and TRBJ2-3, reads SQTIHQWPATLVQPVGSPLSLECTVEGTSNPNLYWYRQAAGRGLQLLFYSVGIGQISSEVPQNLSASRPQDRQFILSSKKLLLSDSGFYLCAWSGGGGGTDTQYFGPGTRLTVL.

This clone was picked up a small number of times. This chain joins TRBV23-1 and TRBJ2-7; 8 nucleotides align to TRBD2. TRBV23-1 is classed as an ORF, of uncertain function. V was clipped by 1 base and J by 0 bases; unmatched bases: 11. This CDR3 has 18 residues. The CDR3, as DNA: TGCGCCAGCAGTCAATTCCCAGCATGCCGGGGGGGCTCCTACGAGCAGTACTTC. It specifies CASSQFPACRGGSYEQYF.

The V gene is TRBV10-2, the J gene TRBJ2-7; 11 positions agree with TRBD1. This CDR3 region has 16 residues. The germline V gene has CDR1 WSHSY and CDR2 SAAADI. The V and J ends lost 2 bases and 2 bases, in that order; junction bases with no gene match: 5. The CDR3 protein is CASSENPGQGAYEQYF. Written as DNA, the CDR3 is TGCGCCAGCAGTGAGAACCCGGGACAGGGGGCCTACGAGCAGTACTTC.

The J gene is TRBJ1-1, the V gene TRBV28; D gene ambiguous. Per the germline V gene, CDR1 is MDHEN and CDR2 is SYDVKM. This CDR3 contains 13 residues. V was pared by 7 bases and J by 0 bases, with 9 bases between. The CDR3 DNA reads TGTGCCAGCAAGGAGGCGTTGAACACTGAAGCTTTCTTT. It specifies CASKEALNTEAFF.

This chain connects TRBV27 to TRBJ2-2; 8 nucleotides align to TRBD1. Trimming at V came to 2 bases and at J to 1 base, leaving 9 bases not matched to a gene. CDR3 length: 18 residues. The germline V gene encodes CDR1 MNHEY and CDR2 SMNVEV (reference sequence). DNA of the CDR3: TGTGCCAGCAGTTTACGCGCCCCCGGGACAGGGAACACCGGGGAGCTGTTTTTT. Its protein is CASSLRAPGTGNTGELFF.

The chain combines TRBV12-3 or TRBV12-4 with TRBJ1-1; D remains ambiguous. The CDR3 sequence is 11 residues long. The germline V and J ends were trimmed by 2 bases and 7 bases, with 5 bases remaining between them. CDR3 sequence (DNA): TGTGCCAGCAGTTTATTGAGTGAAGCTTTCTTT. As protein: CASSLLSEAFF.

This clone was picked up one time. The V call is TRBV28, the J call TRBJ2-7; D possibly corresponds to TRBD1 (5 bases). Germline-derived CDR1 and CDR2 are MDHEN and SYDVKM. Trimming removed 3 bases from V and 3 bases from J, with 9 bases in between. This CDR3 contains 13 residues. The CDR3 is CASSFPGFYEQYF. The CDR3, as DNA: TGTGCCAGCAGTTTCCCAGGGTTCTACGAGCAGTACTTC. Together with reference TRBV28 and TRBJ2-7, the CDR3 gives the full variable domain: DVKVTQSSRYLVKRTGEKVFLECVQDMDHENMFWYRQDPGLGLRLIYFSYDVKMKEKGDIPEGYSVSREKKERFSLILESASTNQTSMYLCASSFPGFYEQYFGPGTRLTVT.

The chain combines TRBV25-1 with TRBJ2-3; TRBD1 agrees at 7 bases. This CDR3 region has 14 residues. CDR1 and CDR2 (germline): MGHDK, SYGVNS. V lost 8 bases to trimming and J lost 5 bases; unmatched junction nucleotides: 10. CDR3 protein: CASRETGKGDTQYF. Here the CDR3 DNA reads TGTGCCAGCCGAGAGACAGGGAAAGGAGATACGCAGTATTTT.

The sample holds a few counts of this clone. The V call is TRBV7-3, the J call TRBJ2-7; D may be TRBD2 (5 bases). From germline, CDR1 is SGHTA and CDR2 FQGTGA. There are 14 residues in the CDR3. Trimming left V 1 base short and J 3 bases short, with 10 bases between. The CDR3 nucleotides read TGTGCCAGCAGCTTAATAAGCGGCCGCTACGAGCAGTACTTC. Protein product: CASSLISGRYEQYF.

The V gene is TRBV7-2, the J gene TRBJ2-7, with D possibly matching TRBD1 (5 bases). The germline gives CDR1 SGHTA, CDR2 FQGNSA. The V and J ends lost 5 bases and 3 bases respectively, with 17 bases between them. CDR3 length: 15 residues. CDR3 nucleotides: TGTGCCAGCAGCCGTGTTTCCAAGACAGACTACGAGCAGTACTTC. Protein: CASSRVSKTDYEQYF. Full variable domain (remainder filled in from reference TRBV7-2 and TRBJ2-7): GAGVSQSPSNKVTEKGKDVELRCDPISGHTALYWYRQSLGQGLEFLIYFQGNSAPDKSGLPSDRFSAERTGGSVSTLTIQRTQQEDSAVYLCASSRVSKTDYEQYFGPGTRLTVT.

The V call is TRBV5-1, the J call TRBJ2-7; TRBD1 matches at 8 bases. The CDR3 consists of 15 residues. Germline loops: CDR1 SGHRS, CDR2 YFSETQ. V was clipped by 3 bases and J by 3 bases; unmatched bases: 8. The CDR3 nucleotides read TGCGCCAGCAGCTCGCACCGGGACAGGATCTACGAGCAGTACTTC. It translates to CASSSHRDRIYEQYF.

This clone was seen a single time. The V gene is TRBV29-1, the J gene TRBJ2-1, with TRBD2 identical over 10 bases. Germline V lookup: CDR1 SQVTM, CDR2 ANQGSEA. The CDR3 totals 17 residues. The V segment lost 3 bases and the J segment 2 bases; nucleotides outside the gene matches: 10. The CDR3 bases are TGCAGCGTTGAGGGAGCGGGAGGGCCGGTTCCCTACAATGAGCAGTTCTTC. This translates into CSVEGAGGPVPYNEQFF.

V and J are TRBV20-1 and TRBJ2-7; weak D call: TRBD2 (6 bases). The CDR3 has 12 residues. With 3 bases removed from V and 3 bases from J, the gap between germline ends came to 9 bases. Germline assignment: CDR1 DFQATT and CDR2 SNEGSKA (reference sequence). CDR3 in DNA: TGCAGTGCTAGTCACGGGGGCTACGAGCAGTACTTC. Translation gives CSASHGGYEQYF.

The chain recombines TRBV3-1 (or the pseudogene TRBV3-2) with TRBJ1-5; no clear D. CDR1 is LGHDT, CDR2 YNNKEL, per germline (reference sequence). Trimming shortened V by 4 bases and J by 7 bases, and 23 bases separated the two germline ends. The CDR3 loop spans 17 amino acids. The CDR3 DNA sequence: TGTGCCAGCAGCCCAAGAGGGTTACGGGGAGATGACCAGCCCCAGCATTTT. Its protein is CASSPRGLRGDDQPQHF.

V and J are TRBV7-9 and TRBJ2-1; 9 positions match TRBD1. Germline V gene data show CDR1 as SEHNR and CDR2 as FQNEAQ (reference sequence). Trimming removed 4 bases from V and 8 bases from J; junction bases left unmatched: 9. The CDR3 extends over 15 amino acids. Here the CDR3 reads CASSSATGGKDEQFF. The CDR3 region has the DNA TGTGCCAGCAGCTCTGCGACAGGGGGTAAGGATGAGCAGTTCTTC.

The chain employs TRBV10-1 and TRBJ2-7; possibly TRBD1 for D (6 bases). The CDR3 has 14 amino acids. From germline, CDR1 is WNHNN and CDR2 SYGVQD (reference sequence). Deletions cut 3 bases from V and 2 bases from J, with 11 bases between. The CDR3 reads CASSDPGTTYEQYF. In DNA form, the CDR3 reads TGCGCCAGCAGTGATCCCGGGACAACCTACGAGCAGTACTTC.

This chain uses TRBV6-6 with TRBJ1-6; 9 bases fit TRBD1. V shed 5 bases and J 0 bases; nucleotides not matched to a gene: 8. This CDR3 is 18 amino acids long. CDR1 and CDR2 from the germline V gene are MNHNY and SVGAGI (reference sequence). The CDR3 DNA sequence: TGTGCCAGCAGTCGAGGGACAGGGCCAGTCTCCTATAATTCACCCCTCCACTTT. Its translation is CASSRGTGPVSYNSPLHF.

The chain carries TRBV27 and TRBJ2-7, with D possibly matching TRBD2 (6 bases). CDR3 size: 15 residues. Deletions cut 5 bases from V and 1 base from J, with 15 bases between. CDR1 and CDR2 from the germline V gene are MNHEY and SMNVEV (reference sequence). CDR3 residues: CASSRGGVWSYEQYF. CDR3 bases: TGTGCCAGCAGTCGAGGCGGGGTTTGGTCCTACGAGCAGTACTTC.